Listed below are T cell receptor beta chains from one sample, sequenced in a study of T-cell reconstitution after alpha-beta-depleted transplantation in children. MiXCR, applied by TCRdb to the PCR reads, yields one record per CDR3 protein. The sample includes more than 150,000 distinct CDR3 sequences, more than 12% seen only once; the top ten take about 13%. Material: PBMCs from the stem cell graft donor, obtained from the stem cell graft. Receptors originate from a human donor who donated a stem cell graft to a child with acute lymphoblastic leukemia. Each CDR3 is given with its conserved first and last residue. The D gene is left open where the match is weak. The size entry is marked missing in some rows and otherwise reads once, few, many or a size class.

length	size	D	V	J	DNA	CDR3
12	-	-	TRBV9	TRBJ2-3	TGTGCCAGCAGCGTAGGCGGAGATACGCAGTATTTT	CASSVGGDTQYF
14	-	-	TRBV27	TRBJ1-2	TGTGCCAGCAGTTTATCCAGCAGGGGACGGGGCTACACCTTC	CASSLSSRGRGYTF
14	many	-	TRBV5-4	TRBJ2-7	TGTGCCAGCAGCTTCGGTCACGGAGGCTACGAGCAGTACTTC	CASSFGHGGYEQYF
13	many	-	TRBV3-1	TRBJ2-1	TGTGCCAGCAGCCACCCTACCTACAATGAGCAGTTCTTC	CASSHPTYNEQFF
14	-	TRBD2	TRBV28	TRBJ2-7	TGTGCCAGCAGTTTCTTTGGCGGGGGGTACGAGCAGTACTTC	CASSFFGGGYEQYF
15	many	TRBD2	TRBV12-3/TRBV12-4	TRBJ2-1	TGTGCCAGCAGCCCCGGGACTAGCGGGATAGGTGAGCAGTTCTTC	CASSPGTSGIGEQFF
15	many	TRBD2	TRBV7-8	TRBJ2-1	TGTGCCAGCGAACTAGCGGGAGGGTTACACAATGAGCAGTTCTTC	CASELAGGLHNEQFF
14	-	TRBD1	TRBV30	TRBJ1-1	TGTGCCTGGAGTGTTGAGGGGGCAAACACTGAAGCTTTCTTT	CAWSVEGANTEAFF
13	few	-	TRBV6-1	TRBJ2-3	TGTGCCACTATGATCCCGAGCACAGATACGCAGTATTTT	CATMIPSTDTQYF
14	many	-	TRBV12-3/TRBV12-4	TRBJ2-1	TGTGCCAGCAGTCCTCCAAGACCAAACAATGAGCAGTTCTTC	CASSPPRPNNEQFF
14	many	-	TRBV7-8	TRBJ2-2	TGTGCCAGCAGCTTAGGAAGGGTTGCCGGGGAGCTGTTTTTT	CASSLGRVAGELFF
11	-	-	TRBV25-1	TRBJ2-7	TGTGCCAGTGGGACTGCCTACGAGCAGTACTTC	CASGTAYEQYF
18	many	TRBD2	TRBV5-1	TRBJ2-1	TGCGCCAGCAGCTTGGGGGGACGGAGCGGGAGCTCCTACAATGAGCAGTTCTTC	CASSLGGRSGSSYNEQFF
18	many	TRBD2	TRBV4-2	TRBJ2-1	TGTGCCAGCAGCCAAATGGAAATCCGACTAGCGGTATACAATGAGCAGTTCTTC	CASSQMEIRLAVYNEQFF
14	many	-	TRBV20-1	TRBJ2-1	TGCAGTGCTAGGGGCGGGATTAGAATTGGTGAGCAGTTCTTC	CSARGGIRIGEQFF
16	many	TRBD1	TRBV5-1	TRBJ1-4	TGCGCCAGCAGCTTGGACTCGGGACAGGGACGTGAAAAACTGTTTTTT	CASSLDSGQGREKLFF
13	many	-	TRBV5-1	TRBJ1-1	TGCGCCAGCAGAGATGACGGGCTCACTGAAGCTTTCTTT	CASRDDGLTEAFF
15	few	TRBD2	TRBV29-1	TRBJ2-5	TGCAGCATCCGAGGGGGACTAGCAATGGAAGAGACCCAGTACTTC	CSIRGGLAMEETQYF
13	once	TRBD1	TRBV5-1	TRBJ1-2	TGCGCCAGCAGACTTACAGGGGACTATGGCTACACCTTC	CASRLTGDYGYTF
14	few	TRBD1	TRBV5-4	TRBJ2-5	TGTGCCAGCAGCTCCTCCGGGACAGGAGAGACCCAGTACTTC	CASSSSGTGETQYF
16	-	-	TRBV6-1	TRBJ1-2	TGTGCCAGCAGCCGTAGAGAGGGGGACCGTAACTATGGCTACACCTTC	CASSRREGDRNYGYTF
16	many	TRBD1	TRBV20-1	TRBJ1-2	TGCAGTGCTAGCCCGCCCCCGGGACAGGGGGCGCTGGGCTACACCTTC	CSASPPPGQGALGYTF
14	few	TRBD1	TRBV5-1	TRBJ1-2	TGCGCCAGCAGCGGGGGAACAGGGGGCGGTGGCTACACCTTC	CASSGGTGGGGYTF
18	many	-	TRBV18	TRBJ2-7	TGTGCCAGCTCACCGGTCTGGGCTAGTCCTACTTCCCTCTACGAGCAGTACTTC	CASSPVWASPTSLYEQYF
15	many	TRBD1	TRBV6-1	TRBJ2-5	TGTGCCAGCAGTGATCCGGGACAGGGCTCAGAGACCCAGTACTTC	CASSDPGQGSETQYF
12	few	-	TRBV10-3	TRBJ2-7	TGTGCCATCAGTGAGTCATTCTACGAGCAGTACTTC	CAISESFYEQYF
17	many	TRBD2	TRBV7-9	TRBJ2-3	TGTGCCAGCAGCTTAAGTGTGAGCGGGAGGGCAGCAGATACGCAGTATTTT	CASSLSVSGRAADTQYF
14	many	-	TRBV12-3/TRBV12-4	TRBJ1-1	TGTGCCAGCAGTCCCGTGACAGAGAACACTGAAGCTTTCTTT	CASSPVTENTEAFF
14	-	-	TRBV5-1	TRBJ1-1	TGCGCCAGCAGGCCTGGTCTGATGAACACTGAAGCTTTCTTT	CASRPGLMNTEAFF
13	many	-	TRBV12-3/TRBV12-4	TRBJ2-5	TGTGCCAGCAGTTTTGGGATATCAGAGACCCAGTACTTC	CASSFGISETQYF
14	many	-	TRBV5-1	TRBJ2-2	TGCGCCAGCGTTAACGTACCAAGGTCCGGGGAGCTGTTTTTT	CASVNVPRSGELFF
11	many	-	TRBV20-1	TRBJ2-3	TGCAGTGCTAGTGCGGCAGATACGCAGTATTTT	CSASAADTQYF
14	many	TRBD2	TRBV20-1	TRBJ2-5	TGCAGTGCTAGACATAGCGGGATAGCGGAGACCCAGTACTTC	CSARHSGIAETQYF
18	many	-	TRBV7-8	TRBJ2-7	TGTGCCAGCAGATCTTACCTGTCCCCAGGGCAGGGGTTCCACGAGCAGTACTTC	CASRSYLSPGQGFHEQYF
19	many	TRBD2	TRBV10-2	TRBJ2-7	TGCGCCAGCAGTGAGATCGGGCTAGCGGGAGTAGGACCGGTCTACGAGCAGTACTTC	CASSEIGLAGVGPVYEQYF
15	many	-	TRBV28	TRBJ2-4	TGTGCCAGCAGTTCCCCAGGAGTAGCCAAAAACATTCAGTACTTC	CASSSPGVAKNIQYF
12	many	-	TRBV10-3	TRBJ2-7	TGTGCCACCGGGACGGATGGCTACGAGCAGTACTTC	CATGTDGYEQYF
15	many	-	TRBV7-8	TRBJ2-3	TGTGCCAGCAGCTCCAAGCGGGTCAGCACAGATACGCAGTATTTT	CASSSKRVSTDTQYF
13	many	-	TRBV20-1	TRBJ2-3	TGCAGTGCCTACCTAGCAAACACAGATACGCAGTATTTT	CSAYLANTDTQYF
14	many	-	TRBV20-1	TRBJ2-1	TGCAGTGCTAGGGCCGAGCGGAGCGTCAATGAGCAGTTCTTC	CSARAERSVNEQFF
14	many	-	TRBV28	TRBJ2-7	TGTGCCAGCAGTTCCCCCCGCAGGGACTACGAGCAGTACTTC	CASSSPRRDYEQYF